The clone carrying this T cell receptor beta chain was counted between two and nine times. Its antigen is undetermined. The entry originates in a study of radiotherapy plus CTLA-4 blockade in lung cancer. Overall study: Across the patients, objective responses occurred in about 19%, and disease control in under 35%.

Focal radiation was given together with CTLA-4 blockade (ipilimumab) to patients with chemo-refractory metastatic non-small-cell lung cancer. The assay was immunoSEQ multiplex PCR, and TCRdb's table has in-frame clones only and misses some. The table has about 97,000 clones, roughly 74% seen once. Overall study findings and caveats: Reports identified early blood T cell clone dynamics, with interferon-beta, as the best response predictor. Radiotherapy with ipilimumab was followed by blood expansion of tumor-derived clones.

V was trimmed by 4 bases and J by 2 bases, leaving 9 bases between them. The CDR3 runs to 14 residues. Germline loops: CDR1 SGHRS, CDR2 YFSETQ. The sequences come from peripheral blood, collected from a patient treated with radiotherapy plus ipilimumab. The clonotype comes from a human donor with non-small cell lung cancer who had a partial response to radiotherapy plus ipilimumab. Some clones in this sample may be carry-over from other donors' samples. The genes are TRBV5-1 and TRBJ1-4; D is undetermined. This chain's CDR3 is CASSVGRTNEKLFF. The CDR3 region has the DNA TGCGCCAGCAGCGTGGGGAGGACTAATGAAAAACTGTTTTTT.